Below, 11 T cell receptor beta chains from the same sample are listed, as sequenced in a study of cytomegalovirus exposure and HLA in healthy donors (dated by TCRdb to about 2017). To prepare the library, the immunoSEQ multiplex PCR assay was applied. For the multiplex PCR, a mixture combining 60 forward primers for TCR Vbeta segments and 13 reverse primers for TCR Jbeta segments was used. Not all clones reach the TCRdb copy of this immuneACCESS table, which keeps in-frame sequences only. Checked studies attribute under half of the gap to unresolved V genes and leave the rest unexplained. The sample profile shows around 140,000 clones; approximately 77% of them were found once. Roughly 0.9% of the sample rests with the top ten. Sequenced: PBMCs. The receptor source for this set is a woman aged 60 to 75 in good health and CMV-seronegative.

The chain links TRBV7-8 to TRBJ2-7, with TRBD2 identical over 15 bases. V was clipped by 5 bases and J by 0 bases; unmatched bases: 5. This CDR3 spans 17 amino acids. The germline V gene encodes CDR1 SGHVS and CDR2 FQNEAQ. The CDR3 protein is CASSIGTSGRNSYEQYF. In nucleotides, the CDR3 is TGTGCCAGCAGCATCGGGACTAGCGGGAGGAACTCCTACGAGCAGTACTTC.

This chain links TRBV5-1 with TRBJ2-7; D is possibly TRBD1 (5 bases). Trimming took off 0 bases at V and 2 bases at J, with 9 bases between the two ends. This CDR3 region has 14 residues. CDR1 is SGHRS and CDR2 is YFSETQ in the germline V gene. The CDR3 protein is CASSLEGLTYEQYF. CDR3 DNA sequence: TGCGCCAGCAGCTTGGAGGGGCTTACCTACGAGCAGTACTTC. Together with reference TRBV5-1 and TRBJ2-7, the CDR3 gives the full variable domain: KAGVTQTPRYLIKTRGQQVTLSCSPISGHRSVSWYQQTPGQGLQFLFEYFSETQRNKGNFPGRFSGRQFSNSRSEMNVSTLELGDSALYLCASSLEGLTYEQYFGPGTRLTVT.

This clone turned up a few times. The chain combines TRBV7-3 with TRBJ2-6; 7 bases are a match to TRBD1. J was trimmed by 0 bases and V by 1 base; bases with no gene match: 3. This CDR3 has 17 amino acids. Germline assignment: CDR1 SGHTA and CDR2 FQGTGA. The CDR3 loop is CASSLNRGSSGANVLTF. CDR3 sequence (DNA): TGTGCCAGCAGCTTAAACAGGGGTTCCTCTGGGGCCAACGTCCTGACTTTC.

The V gene is TRBV7-3, the J gene TRBJ2-1, with 10 bases fitting TRBD2. The CDR3 has 16 amino acids. From germline, CDR1 is SGHTA and CDR2 FQGTGA. With 0 bases clipped from V and 6 bases from J, the junction kept 5 bases outside the gene matches. Here the CDR3 DNA reads TGTGCCAGCAGCTTAACCAGGACTAGCGGATCCAATGAGCAGTTCTTC. It codes for CASSLTRTSGSNEQFF.

The rearrangement links TRBV19 to TRBJ2-1; D remains unclear. The V end lost 7 bases, the J end lost 0 bases, and 10 bases lay between the germline ends. Per germline, CDR1 LNHDA and CDR2 SQIVND (reference sequence). The CDR3 is 14 amino acids. The CDR3 DNA reads as TGTGCCAGTAAAGGCCGGAGCTCCTACAATGAGCAGTTCTTC. Its protein is CASKGRSSYNEQFF. Drawing the rest from reference TRBV19 and TRBJ2-1, the complete variable domain is DGGITQSPKYLFRKEGQNVTLSCEQNLNHDAMYWYRQDPGQGLRLIYYSQIVNDFQKGDIAEGYSVSREKKESFPLTVTSAQKNPTAFYLCASKGRSSYNEQFFGPGTRLTVL.

V usage is TRBV4-1 and J usage is TRBJ2-6; TRBD1 matches at 7 bases. Germline assignment: CDR1 MGHRA and CDR2 YSYEKL. CDR3 length: 18 amino acids. V was pared by 4 bases and J by 0 bases, with 9 bases of the junction left unmatched. CDR3 protein: CASSPRQGTLSGANVLTF. The CDR3 bases are TGCGCCAGCAGCCCCCGACAGGGTACCCTCTCTGGGGCCAACGTCCTGACTTTC.

This chain uses TRBV27 with TRBJ2-1; TRBD1 matches at 7 bases. Germline lookup yields CDR1 MNHEY and CDR2 SMNVEV (reference sequence). CDR3 length: 16 residues. Trimming took 5 bases from V and 1 from J; bases not matched to a gene: 8. The CDR3 coding sequence is TGTGCCAGCAGTCTCCAGACAGGGTGGTCCTACAATGAGCAGTTCTTC. Protein: CASSLQTGWSYNEQFF.

CDR3 sequence reads: CAWSVALYEQYF. Here the CDR3 DNA reads TGTGCCTGGAGTGTAGCTCTCTACGAGCAGTACTTC. This chain joins TRBV30 and TRBJ2-5; D not certain. Matching the DNA end better, TRBJ2-7 makes the J call doubtful. The CDR3 contains 12 residues. Germline lookup yields CDR1 GTSNPN and CDR2 SVGIG (reference sequence).

This clone was seen more than once but under ten times. The genes are TRBV11-1 and TRBJ1-1, with 7 bases fitting TRBD1. This CDR3 has 14 residues. The V and J ends lost 3 bases and 5 bases, in that order; junction bases with no gene match: 6. Germline V CDR1 and CDR2: SGHAT, FQDESV (reference sequence). Here the CDR3 reads CASSFSQQGTEAFF. CDR3 coding DNA: TGTGCCAGCAGCTTTAGCCAACAGGGGACTGAAGCTTTCTTT.

Of note for this clone: Other DNA sequences within the sample encode an identical CDR3. The genes are TRBV5-4 and TRBJ2-3, with D unresolved. Germline V gene data show CDR1 as SGHNT and CDR2 as YYREEE (reference sequence). The CDR3 contains 12 residues. The ends were cut back, 1 base at V and 4 bases at J, with 4 bases in the middle. The DNA of the CDR3 is TGTGCCAGCAGCTTGAGAGCAGATACGCAGTATTTT. This translates into CASSLRADTQYF.

This chain uses TRBV4-1 with TRBJ2-3; 7 bases agree with TRBD2. This CDR3 comprises 14 residues. Germline V lookup: CDR1 MGHRA, CDR2 YSYEKL. Trimming removed 7 bases from V and 2 bases from J; junction bases left unmatched: 6. CDR3 nucleotide sequence: TGCGCCAGCAAGGGGACTACATTCACAGATACGCAGTATTTT. Amino acid sequence: CASKGTTFTDTQYF.